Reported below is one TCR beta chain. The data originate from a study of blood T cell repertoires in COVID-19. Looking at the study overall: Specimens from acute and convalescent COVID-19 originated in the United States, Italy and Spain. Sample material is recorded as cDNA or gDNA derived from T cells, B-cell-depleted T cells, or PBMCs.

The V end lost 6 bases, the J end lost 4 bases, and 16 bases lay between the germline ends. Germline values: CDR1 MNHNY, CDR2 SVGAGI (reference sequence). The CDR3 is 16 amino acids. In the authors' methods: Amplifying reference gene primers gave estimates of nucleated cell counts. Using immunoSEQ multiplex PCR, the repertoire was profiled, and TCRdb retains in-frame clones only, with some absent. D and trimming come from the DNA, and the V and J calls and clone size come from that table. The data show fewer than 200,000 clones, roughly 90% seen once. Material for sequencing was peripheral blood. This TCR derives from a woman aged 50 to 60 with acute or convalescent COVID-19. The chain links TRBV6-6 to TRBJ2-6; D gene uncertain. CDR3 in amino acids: CASSSNRRSGANVLTF. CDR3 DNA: TGTGCCAGCAGCTCCAACCGCCGGTCCGGGGCCAACGTCCTGACTTTC.